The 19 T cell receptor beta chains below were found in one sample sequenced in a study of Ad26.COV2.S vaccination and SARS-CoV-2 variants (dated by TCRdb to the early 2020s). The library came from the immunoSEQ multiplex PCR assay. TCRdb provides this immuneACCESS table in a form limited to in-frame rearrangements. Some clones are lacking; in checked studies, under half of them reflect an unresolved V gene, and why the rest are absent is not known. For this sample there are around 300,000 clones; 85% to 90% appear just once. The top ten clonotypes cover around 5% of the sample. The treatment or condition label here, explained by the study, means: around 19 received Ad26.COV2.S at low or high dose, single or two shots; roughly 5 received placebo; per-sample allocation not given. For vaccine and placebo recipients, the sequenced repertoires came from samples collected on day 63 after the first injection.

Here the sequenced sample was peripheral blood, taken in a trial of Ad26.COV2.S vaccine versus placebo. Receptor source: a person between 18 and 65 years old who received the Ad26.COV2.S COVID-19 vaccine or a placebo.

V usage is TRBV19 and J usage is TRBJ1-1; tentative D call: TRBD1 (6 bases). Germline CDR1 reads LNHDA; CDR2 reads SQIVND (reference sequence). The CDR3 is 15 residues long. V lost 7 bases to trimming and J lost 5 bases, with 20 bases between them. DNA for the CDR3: TGTGCCAGTAACACAGGGCTCGTATTGAGTACTGAAGCTTTCTTT. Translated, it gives CASNTGLVLSTEAFF.

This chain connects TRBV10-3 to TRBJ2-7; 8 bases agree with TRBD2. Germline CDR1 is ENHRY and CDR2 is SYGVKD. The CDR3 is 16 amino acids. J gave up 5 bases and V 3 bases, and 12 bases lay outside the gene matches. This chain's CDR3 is CAISDPLSGGINEQYF. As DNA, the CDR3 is TGTGCCATCAGTGACCCTTTGAGCGGGGGTATCAACGAGCAGTACTTC.

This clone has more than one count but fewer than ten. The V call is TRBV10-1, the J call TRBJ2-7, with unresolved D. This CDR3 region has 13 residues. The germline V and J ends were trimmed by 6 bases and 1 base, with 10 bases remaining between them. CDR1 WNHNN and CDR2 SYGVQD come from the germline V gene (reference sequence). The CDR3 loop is CASSDTLSYEQYV. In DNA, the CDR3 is TGCGCCAGCAGCGACACCTTATCCTACGAGCAGTACGTC.

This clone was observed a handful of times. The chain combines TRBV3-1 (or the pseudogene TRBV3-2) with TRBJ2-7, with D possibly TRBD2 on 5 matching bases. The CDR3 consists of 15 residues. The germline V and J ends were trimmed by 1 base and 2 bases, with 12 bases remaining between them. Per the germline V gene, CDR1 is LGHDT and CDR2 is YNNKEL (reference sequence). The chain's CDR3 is CASSQVVGVPYEQYF. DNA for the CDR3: TGTGCCAGCAGCCAAGTTGTCGGGGTTCCCTACGAGCAGTACTTC.

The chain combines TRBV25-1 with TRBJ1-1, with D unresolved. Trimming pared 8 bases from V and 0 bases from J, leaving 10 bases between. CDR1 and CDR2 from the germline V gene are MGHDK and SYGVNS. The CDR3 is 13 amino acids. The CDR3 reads CASAAIMNTEAFF. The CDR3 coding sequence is TGTGCCAGCGCGGCAATCATGAACACTGAAGCTTTCTTT.

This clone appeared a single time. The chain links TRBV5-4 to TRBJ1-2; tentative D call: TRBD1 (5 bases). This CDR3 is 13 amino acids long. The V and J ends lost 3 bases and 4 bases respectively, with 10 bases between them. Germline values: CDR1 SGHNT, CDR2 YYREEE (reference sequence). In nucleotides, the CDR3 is TGTGCCAGCAGCTCTAGACAGATCTATGGCTACACCTTC. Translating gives CASSSRQIYGYTF.

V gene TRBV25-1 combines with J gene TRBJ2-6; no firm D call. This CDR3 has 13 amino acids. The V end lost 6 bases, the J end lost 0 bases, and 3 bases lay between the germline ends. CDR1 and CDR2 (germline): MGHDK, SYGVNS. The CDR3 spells CASRDSGANVLTF. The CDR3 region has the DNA TGTGCCAGCAGGGACTCTGGGGCCAACGTCCTGACTTTC. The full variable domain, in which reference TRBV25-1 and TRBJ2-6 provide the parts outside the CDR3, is EADIYQTPRYLVIGTGKKITLECSQTMGHDKMYWYQQDPGMELHLIHYSYGVNSTEKGDLSSESTVSRIRTEHFPLTLESARPSHTSQYLCASRDSGANVLTFGAGSRLTVL.

CDR3 in amino acids: CSVSQRLAGVVDEQFF. CDR3 nucleotide sequence: TGCAGCGTCTCCCAAAGACTAGCGGGAGTGGTTGATGAGCAGTTCTTC. V usage is TRBV29-1 and J usage is TRBJ2-1; 12 nucleotides line up with TRBD2. V was clipped by 6 bases and J by 8 bases; unmatched bases: 14. The length of the CDR3 is 16 residues. CDR1 SQVTM and CDR2 ANQGSEA come from the germline V gene.

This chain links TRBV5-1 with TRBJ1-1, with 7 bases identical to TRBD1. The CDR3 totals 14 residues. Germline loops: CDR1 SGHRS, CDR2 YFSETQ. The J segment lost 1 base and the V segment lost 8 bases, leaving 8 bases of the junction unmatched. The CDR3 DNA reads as TGCGCCAGTTTTCTCGGGACAGCGAACACTGAAGCTTTCTTT. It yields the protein CASFLGTANTEAFF. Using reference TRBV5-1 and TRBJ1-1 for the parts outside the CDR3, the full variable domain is KAGVTQTPRYLIKTRGQQVTLSCSPISGHRSVSWYQQTPGQGLQFLFEYFSETQRNKGNFPGRFSGRQFSNSRSEMNVSTLELGDSALYLCASFLGTANTEAFFGQGTRLTVV.

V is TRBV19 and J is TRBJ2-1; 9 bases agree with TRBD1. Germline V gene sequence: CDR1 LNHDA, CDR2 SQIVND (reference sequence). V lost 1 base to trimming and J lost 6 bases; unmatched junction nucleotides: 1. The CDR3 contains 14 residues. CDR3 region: CASSIGTGANEQFF. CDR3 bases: TGTGCCAGTAGTATAGGGACAGGGGCCAATGAGCAGTTCTTC.

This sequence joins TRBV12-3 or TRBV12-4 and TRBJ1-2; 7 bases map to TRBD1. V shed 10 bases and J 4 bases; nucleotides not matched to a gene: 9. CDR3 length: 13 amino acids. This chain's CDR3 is CATLRGLSYGYTF. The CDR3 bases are TGTGCCACCCTTAGGGGGCTTAGCTATGGCTACACCTTC.

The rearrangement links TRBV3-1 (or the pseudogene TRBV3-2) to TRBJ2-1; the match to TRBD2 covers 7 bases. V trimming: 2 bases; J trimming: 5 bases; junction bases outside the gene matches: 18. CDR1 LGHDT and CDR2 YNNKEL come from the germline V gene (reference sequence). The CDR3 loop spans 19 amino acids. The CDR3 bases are TGTGCCAGCAGCCAAATCCCCCCCCTGGAAGCGGGAAGGAACAATGAGCAGTTCTTC. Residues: CASSQIPPLEAGRNNEQFF.

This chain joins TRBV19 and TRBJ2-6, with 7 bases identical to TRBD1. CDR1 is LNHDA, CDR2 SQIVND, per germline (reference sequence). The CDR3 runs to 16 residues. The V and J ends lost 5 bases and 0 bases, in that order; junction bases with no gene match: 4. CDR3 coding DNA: TGTGCCAGTAGTGATCCAGGGGGCTCTGGGGCCAACGTCCTGACTTTC. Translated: CASSDPGGSGANVLTF.

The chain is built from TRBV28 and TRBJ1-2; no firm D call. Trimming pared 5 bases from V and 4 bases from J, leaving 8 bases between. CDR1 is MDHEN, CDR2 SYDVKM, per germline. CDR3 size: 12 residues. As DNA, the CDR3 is TGTGCCAGCAGTCCGGCGACCTATGGCTACACCTTC. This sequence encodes CASSPATYGYTF.

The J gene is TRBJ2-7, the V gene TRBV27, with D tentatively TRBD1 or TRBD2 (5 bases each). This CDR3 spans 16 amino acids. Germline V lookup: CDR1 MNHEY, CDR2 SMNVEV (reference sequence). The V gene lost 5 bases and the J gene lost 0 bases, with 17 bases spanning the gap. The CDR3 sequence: CASSPQGRGVSYEQYF. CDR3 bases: TGTGCCAGCAGTCCCCAGGGCCGAGGGGTCTCCTACGAGCAGTACTTC.

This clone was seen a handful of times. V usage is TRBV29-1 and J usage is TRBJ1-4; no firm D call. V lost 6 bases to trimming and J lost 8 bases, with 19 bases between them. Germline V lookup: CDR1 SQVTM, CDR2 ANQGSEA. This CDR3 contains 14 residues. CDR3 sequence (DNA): TGCAGCGTCGGTAGTTTTGGGCTCGGAGAAAAACTGTTTTTT. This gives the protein CSVGSFGLGEKLFF.

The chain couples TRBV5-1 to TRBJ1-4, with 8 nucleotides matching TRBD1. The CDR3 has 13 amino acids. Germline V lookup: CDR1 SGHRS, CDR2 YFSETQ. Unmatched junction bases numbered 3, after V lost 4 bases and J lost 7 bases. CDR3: CASSVGQGEKLFF. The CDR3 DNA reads TGCGCCAGCAGCGTCGGACAGGGTGAAAAACTGTTTTTT. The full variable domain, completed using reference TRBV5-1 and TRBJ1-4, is KAGVTQTPRYLIKTRGQQVTLSCSPISGHRSVSWYQQTPGQGLQFLFEYFSETQRNKGNFPGRFSGRQFSNSRSEMNVSTLELGDSALYLCASSVGQGEKLFFGSGTQLSVL.

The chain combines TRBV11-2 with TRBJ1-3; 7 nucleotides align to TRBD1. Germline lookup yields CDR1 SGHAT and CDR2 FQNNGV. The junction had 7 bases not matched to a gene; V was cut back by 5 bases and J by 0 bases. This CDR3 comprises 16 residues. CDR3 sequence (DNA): TGTGCCAGCAGCCCGAGGGGGACAGTCTCTGGAAACACCATATATTTT. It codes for CASSPRGTVSGNTIYF.

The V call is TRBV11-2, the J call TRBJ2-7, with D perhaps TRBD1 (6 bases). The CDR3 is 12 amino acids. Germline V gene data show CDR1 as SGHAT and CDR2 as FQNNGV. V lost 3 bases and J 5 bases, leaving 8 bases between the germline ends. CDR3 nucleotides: TGTGCCAGCAGCTTTTACAGGGACGAGCAGTACTTC. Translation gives CASSFYRDEQYF.